The 21 T cell receptor beta chains below were found in one sample sequenced in a study of cytomegalovirus exposure and HLA in healthy donors (dated by TCRdb to about 2017). Libraries were built with the immunoSEQ multiplex PCR assay. The multiplex PCR relied on a mix of 60 forward primers for TCR Vbeta segments and 13 reverse primers for TCR Jbeta segments. TCRdb obtained this table from immuneACCESS and retained in-frame rearrangements with V and J assigned. These tables miss some clones; where compared with another copy, unresolved V genes account for less than half of the shortfall, and the remainder is unexplained. This sample holds over 130,000 clones; about 79% were observed only once. The ten biggest clones cover over 2.5% of the sample. Material for sequencing was PBMCs. The receptors stem from a male donor in good health and CMV-seronegative.

The genes are TRBV4-1 and TRBJ1-5; D is ambiguous. The ends were cut back, 0 bases at V and 1 base at J, with 13 bases in the middle. CDR3 length equals 17 residues. The germline CDR1 and CDR2 sequences are MGHRA and YSYEKL. CDR3 loop: CASSQDRGQKSNQPQHF. CDR3 coding DNA: TGCGCCAGCAGCCAAGATCGAGGGCAAAAAAGCAATCAGCCCCAGCATTTT.

V usage is TRBV27 and J usage is TRBJ2-5; 10 positions agree with TRBD2. The last part of the DNA fits TRBJ2-7 better; the J call may be wrong. The CDR3 totals 13 residues. Germline loops: CDR1 MNHEY, CDR2 SMNVEV (reference sequence). CDR3: CASKLAGTYEQYF. CDR3 nucleotides: TGTGCCAGCAAACTAGCGGGGACCTACGAGCAGTACTTC.

The V gene is TRBV19, the J gene TRBJ2-5; 14 bases agree with TRBD2. The CDR3 contains 19 residues. Germline-derived CDR1 and CDR2 are LNHDA and SQIVND (reference sequence). V gave up 5 bases and J gave up 1 base; unmatched junction bases: 12. The chain's CDR3 is CASSSRPKTSGRAQETQYF. CDR3 in DNA: TGTGCCAGTAGTTCCCGACCTAAGACTAGCGGGAGGGCCCAAGAGACCCAGTACTTC.

The chain joins TRBV5-4 to TRBJ1-6, with 7 bases aligning to TRBD1. V lost 3 bases to trimming and J lost 14 bases; unmatched junction nucleotides: 11. Germline CDR1 reads SGHNT; CDR2 reads YYREEE (reference sequence). The CDR3 extends over 14 amino acids. CDR3 nucleotide sequence: TGTGCCAGCAGCTCAGGGACAGCCCCAGAGGCCCTCCACTTT. It codes for CASSSGTAPEALHF.

The chain combines TRBV12-5 with TRBJ2-5; 9 positions match TRBD1. The CDR3 covers 14 residues. Germline lookup yields CDR1 LGHNT and CDR2 FRNRAP. V trimming: 6 bases; J trimming: 4 bases; junction bases outside the gene matches: 6. CDR3 protein: CASGTGGLGETQYF. DNA of the CDR3: TGTGCTAGTGGCACAGGGGGCTTGGGAGAGACCCAGTACTTC. Full variable domain (outside the CDR3, taken from reference TRBV12-5 and TRBJ2-5): DARVTQTPRHKVTEMGQEVTMRCQPILGHNTVFWYRQTMMQGLELLAYFRNRAPLDDSGMPKDRFSAEMPDATLATLKIQPSEPRDSAVYFCASGTGGLGETQYFGPGTRLLVL.

A remark on this clone: The junction differs from germline at one of its ends, possibly a read error. CDR3 sequence: CASSFGRQGKSFF. Written as DNA, the CDR3 is TGTGCCAGCAGCTTCGGTCGTCAGGGCAAATCGTTCTTC. V usage is TRBV11-1 and J usage is TRBJ1-2, with TRBD1 as a possible D gene (5 bases). The CDR3 is 13 amino acids. Germline CDR1 and CDR2: SGHAT and FQDESV (reference sequence).

The genes are TRBV9 and TRBJ2-1; 10 nucleotides line up with TRBD1. Germline trimming cut 4 bases from V and 4 bases from J; bases unmatched to any gene: 8. From germline, CDR1 is SGDLS and CDR2 YYNGEE. The length of the CDR3 is 16 residues. In DNA form, the CDR3 reads TGTGCCAGCAGCCCAGGGGGGACAGGGGCTTACAATGAGCAGTTCTTC. It yields the protein CASSPGGTGAYNEQFF.

This clone was counted a few times. This sequence joins TRBV5-6 and TRBJ2-7; TRBD2 matches 14 bases. The CDR3 is 16 residues long. Germline V CDR1 and CDR2: SGHDT, YYEEEE. Trimming removed 3 bases from V and 4 bases from J; junction bases left unmatched: 6. In DNA form, the CDR3 reads TGTGCCAGCAGCTGGGGGACTAGCGGGAGATATTACGAGCAGTACTTC. Its translation: CASSWGTSGRYYEQYF.

The gene calls are TRBV7-9 and TRBJ2-5; D is ambiguous. The V gene lost 1 base and the J gene lost 7 bases, with 10 bases spanning the gap. The CDR3 loop spans 13 amino acids. Germline V gives CDR1 SEHNR, CDR2 FQNEAQ (reference sequence). CDR3 loop: CASSLDTGGTQYF. The CDR3 DNA reads TGTGCCAGCAGCTTAGACACCGGCGGGACCCAGTACTTC.

The J gene is TRBJ1-4, the V gene TRBV7-9; tentatively, D is TRBD1 (5 bases). Germline V gives CDR1 SEHNR, CDR2 FQNEAQ (reference sequence). Trimming stripped 3 bases from V and 8 bases from J, with 16 bases between. The CDR3 has 15 amino acids. The CDR3 loop reads CASSFGGAAGEKLFF. The CDR3 bases are TGTGCCAGCAGCTTTGGTGGGGCAGCGGGGGAAAAACTGTTTTTT.

The chain employs TRBV29-1 and TRBJ1-1; a weak D match, TRBD1 (5 bases). Trimming removed 6 bases from V and 0 bases from J, with 11 bases in between. The CDR3 runs 13 residues. The V gene's germline CDR1 is SQVTM and CDR2 ANQGSEA. The CDR3 is CSVQGSMNTEAFF. As DNA, the CDR3 is TGCAGCGTCCAGGGTTCGATGAACACTGAAGCTTTCTTT.

This rearrangement joins TRBV5-4 to TRBJ2-4; the match to TRBD2 covers 9 bases. The CDR3 is 17 residues long. J lost 6 bases, V lost 3 bases, and 13 bases had no gene match. CDR1 is SGHNT and CDR2 is YYREEE in the germline V gene (reference sequence). The CDR3 sequence: CASSWGGGAGGTNIQYF. CDR3 nucleotide sequence: TGTGCCAGCAGCTGGGGAGGTGGGGCGGGAGGGACAAACATTCAGTACTTC.

J is TRBJ2-3 and V is TRBV14; D uncertain. The V gene lost 0 bases and the J gene lost 4 bases, with 8 bases spanning the gap. CDR3 length: 14 residues. Germline-derived CDR1 and CDR2 are SGHDN and FVKESK. The CDR3 nucleotides are TGTGCCAGCAGCCAAGATTGGGCCGCAGATACGCAGTATTTT. Amino acids: CASSQDWAADTQYF. The full variable domain, completed using reference TRBV14 and TRBJ2-3, is EAGVTQFPSHSVIEKGQTVTLRCDPISGHDNLYWYRRVMGKEIKFLLHFVKESKQDESGMPNNRFLAERTGGTYSTLKVQPAELEDSGVYFCASSQDWAADTQYFGPGTRLTVL.

V and J are TRBV9 and TRBJ2-3; the D gene is possibly TRBD2 (5 bases). From germline, CDR1 is SGDLS and CDR2 YYNGEE. The CDR3 contains 15 residues. V was shortened by 0 bases and J by 2 bases, with 10 bases between the two germline ends. The chain's CDR3 is CASSVGTRATDTQYF. As DNA, the CDR3 is TGTGCCAGCAGCGTAGGAACGAGGGCCACAGATACGCAGTATTTT.

The chain links TRBV19 to TRBJ1-1, with D possibly being TRBD1 (5 bases). The CDR3 loop spans 14 amino acids. V gave up 8 bases and J gave up 6 bases, with 19 bases separating them. Germline V CDR1 and CDR2: LNHDA, SQIVND (reference sequence). The CDR3 spells CASASDMRTPEAFF. The CDR3 bases are TGTGCCAGTGCGTCGGACATGCGGACCCCTGAAGCTTTCTTT.

There are a few counts of this clone. The chain has TRBV4-1 and TRBJ2-1, with unresolved D. The CDR3 sequence is 13 residues long. The V end was cut by 1 base, the J end by 8 bases, with 9 bases between. The germline V gene encodes CDR1 MGHRA and CDR2 YSYEKL. The chain's CDR3 is CASSQASGDEQFF. CDR3 nucleotides: TGCGCCAGCAGCCAAGCGTCCGGAGATGAGCAGTTCTTC.

The V call is TRBV18, the J call TRBJ2-3; 8 bases are a match to TRBD1. Germline assignment: CDR1 KGHSH and CDR2 LQKENI. The CDR3 is 14 residues long. V trimming: 4 bases; J trimming: 3 bases; junction bases outside the gene matches: 3. In DNA form, the CDR3 reads TGTGCCAGCTCACAAGGACAGGGAACAGATACGCAGTATTTT. Translation: CASSQGQGTDTQYF.

This clone was seen just once. The rearrangement uses TRBV9 and TRBJ2-7; 7 bases are shared with TRBD2. The CDR3 spans 14 residues. In germline, CDR1 is SGDLS, CDR2 YYNGEE. J lost 2 bases, V lost 4 bases, and 6 bases had no gene match. DNA of the CDR3: TGTGCCAGCAGCCCCGCGGGAGCGACCTACGAGCAGTACTTC. Translation: CASSPAGATYEQYF. Together with reference TRBV9 and TRBJ2-7, the CDR3 gives the full variable domain: DSGVTQTPKHLITATGQRVTLRCSPRSGDLSVYWYQQSLDQGLQFLIQYYNGEERAKGNILERFSAQQFPDLHSELNLSSLELGDSALYFCASSPAGATYEQYFGPGTRLTVT.

This clone was seen only a few times. The chain has TRBV6-6 and TRBJ2-1; TRBD2 aligns across 7 bases. This CDR3 comprises 13 residues. CDR1 is MNHNY, CDR2 SVGAGI, per germline (reference sequence). V dropped 7 bases and J dropped 7; count of bases not matched to a gene: 7. The CDR3 region is CASTRNGGNEQFF. The CDR3 DNA reads as TGTGCCAGCACTCGAAACGGGGGGAATGAGCAGTTCTTC.

V gene TRBV5-3 combines with J gene TRBJ1-5; 9 bases map to TRBD1. TRBV5-3 is an ORF; its function is uncertain. The CDR3 spans 14 residues. V was clipped by 4 bases and J by 6 bases; unmatched bases: 5. The CDR3 spells CARSDRDRVQPQHF. The CDR3 DNA reads as TGTGCCAGAAGCGACCGGGACAGGGTTCAGCCCCAGCATTTT.

The gene calls are TRBV11-2 and TRBJ2-5; D possibly corresponds to TRBD2 (5 bases). The V gene lost 1 base and the J gene lost 5 bases, with 5 bases spanning the gap. The CDR3 is made up of 12 amino acids. Germline CDR1 reads SGHAT; CDR2 reads FQNNGV. CDR3 sequence: CASSLGEETQYF. In DNA, the CDR3 is TGTGCCAGCAGCTTAGGGGAGGAGACCCAGTACTTC.